The 20 T cell receptor beta chains below were found in one sample sequenced in a study of CD8 T cells in Susac syndrome. The authors reverse transcribed roughly 0.5 to 1 ug RNA with random hexamers. TCRdb independently ran MiXCR on the immunoSEQ multiplex PCR reads; one entry per CDR3 protein. The sample yields under 200,000 distinct CDR3 sequences, about 93% seen once. The specimen was CD4+ T cells from PBMCs. These receptors all come from a human donor in good health.

J is TRBJ2-6 and V is TRBV5-5, with D hard to call. This CDR3 has 14 amino acids. CDR1 is SGHKS and CDR2 is YYEKEE in the germline V gene (reference sequence). Trimming cost V 6 bases and J 0 bases, with 7 bases left between them. The CDR3 nucleotides are TGTGCCAGCAAGGAGCTCTCTGGGGCCAACGTCCTGACTTTC. This sequence encodes CASKELSGANVLTF. The variable domain in full, completed from reference TRBV5-5 and TRBJ2-6, reads DAGVTQSPTHLIKTRGQQVTLRCSPISGHKSVSWYQQVLGQGPQFIFQYYEKEERGRGNFPDRFSARQFPNYSSELNVNALLLGDSALYLCASKELSGANVLTFGAGSRLTVL.

The chain carries TRBV5-6 and TRBJ1-2, with 7 bases aligning to TRBD1. V trimming: 5 bases; J trimming: 2 bases; junction bases outside the gene matches: 6. CDR1 is SGHDT, CDR2 YYEEEE, per germline. The CDR3 contains 14 residues. The CDR3 region has the DNA TGTGCCAGCAGACACGGGACAGCAAACTATGGCTACACCTTC. Translation gives CASRHGTANYGYTF.

The chain recombines TRBV25-1 with TRBJ1-2; weak D call: TRBD1 (6 bases). CDR1 and CDR2 from the germline V gene are MGHDK and SYGVNS. Trimming took off 9 bases at V and 2 bases at J, with 7 bases between the two ends. The CDR3 loop spans 11 amino acids. This chain's CDR3 is CARRGNYGYTF. The CDR3 DNA sequence: TGTGCCAGGAGGGGGAACTATGGCTACACCTTC.

With respect to this clonotype: An end of the junction does not agree with germline; a read error may underlie this. The V gene is TRBV7-7, the J gene TRBJ2-3; a weak D match, TRBD2 (6 bases). CDR3 size: 13 residues. The germline gives CDR1 SSHAT, CDR2 FNYEAQ (reference sequence). CDR3 amino acids: CASSRDSGDTQYF. The CDR3 nucleotides are TGTGCTAGCAGCCGGGACTCCGGGGATACGCAGTATTTT.

The chain combines TRBV5-1 with TRBJ2-5; the D gene is possibly TRBD1 (6 bases). The V gene's germline CDR1 is SGHRS and CDR2 YFSETQ. V was clipped by 0 bases and J by 1 base, with 10 bases between them. The CDR3 loop spans 15 amino acids. The CDR3 here is CASSLAQGTQETQYF. The CDR3 bases are TGCGCCAGCAGCTTGGCCCAGGGGACCCAAGAGACCCAGTACTTC. Full variable domain (missing parts from reference TRBV5-1 and TRBJ2-5): KAGVTQTPRYLIKTRGQQVTLSCSPISGHRSVSWYQQTPGQGLQFLFEYFSETQRNKGNFPGRFSGRQFSNSRSEMNVSTLELGDSALYLCASSLAQGTQETQYFGPGTRLLVL.

The chain recombines TRBV19 with TRBJ1-2; TRBD1 matches 8 bases. The V gene end was trimmed by 5 bases and the J gene end by 4 bases; junction bases not matched to a gene: 12. The CDR3 runs to 16 residues. Germline V gene sequence: CDR1 LNHDA, CDR2 SQIVND (reference sequence). The CDR3 protein is CASSLAGTGQAYGYTF. The CDR3 DNA reads TGTGCCAGTAGTCTTGCGGGGACGGGACAGGCCTATGGCTACACCTTC.

The chain combines TRBV29-1 with TRBJ2-3, with D perhaps matching TRBD2 (5 bases). This CDR3 comprises 12 residues. V lost 4 bases and J 1 base, leaving 6 bases between the germline ends. Looked up from germline, CDR1 is SQVTM and CDR2 is ANQGSEA. CDR3 protein: CSVGRGTDTQYF. The CDR3, as DNA: TGCAGCGTTGGGCGGGGCACAGATACGCAGTATTTT.

The V and J genes are TRBV20-1 and TRBJ2-3; 9 nucleotides agree with TRBD2. CDR3 size: 15 residues. The trim removed 3 bases at V and 1 base at J, leaving 5 bases unmatched. The germline V gene has CDR1 DFQATT and CDR2 SNEGSKA (reference sequence). Here the CDR3 DNA reads TGCAGTGCTAGTGTGGCTAGCGGGGGCACAGATACGCAGTATTTT. Translated: CSASVASGGTDTQYF.

This rearrangement joins TRBV29-1 to TRBJ1-2; 8 nucleotides agree with TRBD1. Germline lookup yields CDR1 SQVTM and CDR2 ANQGSEA. Trimming took 6 bases from V and 0 from J; bases not matched to a gene: 6. This CDR3 is built from 14 residues. CDR3 loop: CSVAQGQANYGYTF. The CDR3 DNA is TGCAGCGTCGCCCAGGGACAGGCTAACTATGGCTACACCTTC. Looking up the rest from reference TRBV29-1 and TRBJ1-2 gives the full variable domain: SAVISQKPSRDICQRGTSLTIQCQVDSQVTMMFWYRQQPGQSLTLIATANQGSEATYESGFVIDKFPISRPNLTFSTLTVSNMSPEDSSIYLCSVAQGQANYGYTFGSGTRLTVV.

The J gene is TRBJ1-2, the V gene TRBV11-2, with D uncertain. Germline V gene sequence: CDR1 SGHAT, CDR2 FQNNGV. V dropped 5 bases and J dropped 3 bases, with 10 bases sitting between them. The CDR3 is 13 amino acids. This CDR3 is CASSTNMYYGYTF. The CDR3 DNA is TGTGCCAGCAGCACTAACATGTACTATGGCTACACCTTC.

In nucleotides, the CDR3 is TGTGCCAGCACAGGGGAAGTGAACTATGGCTACACCTTC. Protein: CASTGEVNYGYTF. The rearrangement links TRBV2 to TRBJ1-2; a weak D match, TRBD1 (6 bases). Looked up from germline, CDR1 is SNHLY and CDR2 is FYNNEI. V was trimmed by 7 bases and J by 2 bases, leaving 11 bases between them. This CDR3 comprises 13 residues.

V gene TRBV12-3 or TRBV12-4 combines with J gene TRBJ2-7; D is possibly TRBD1 (5 bases). V dropped 6 bases and J dropped 0 bases, with 12 bases sitting between them. The length of the CDR3 is 14 residues. The CDR3: CASSRDQSSYEQYF. The CDR3 coding sequence is TGTGCCAGCAGCAGGGATCAGAGCTCCTACGAGCAGTACTTC.

The V gene is TRBV7-9, the J gene TRBJ1-1; D is ambiguous. Germline assignment: CDR1 SEHNR and CDR2 FQNEAQ (reference sequence). The CDR3 sequence is 13 residues long. V shed 1 base and J shed 4 bases, with 7 bases lying between them. CDR3 protein: CASSLEFGTEAFF. Here the CDR3 DNA reads TGTGCCAGCAGCTTAGAGTTTGGCACTGAAGCTTTCTTT.

The rearrangement links TRBV20-1 to TRBJ2-5; no reliable D call. Per germline, CDR1 DFQATT and CDR2 SNEGSKA (reference sequence). The V end was cut by 1 base, the J end by 1 base, with 16 bases between. This CDR3 region has 16 residues. The CDR3 bases are TGCAGTGCTAGAGGTGCCCCCTCAGCCCTCCAAGAGACCCAGTACTTC. This translates into CSARGAPSALQETQYF.

V usage is TRBV29-1 and J usage is TRBJ1-4, with D possibly TRBD1 on 6 matching bases. Germline V gene sequence: CDR1 SQVTM, CDR2 ANQGSEA. This CDR3 is 13 amino acids long. V was clipped by 5 bases and J by 8 bases, with 15 bases between them. The CDR3: CSVQTGLSEKLFF. CDR3 coding DNA: TGCAGCGTTCAGACAGGCCTTAGCGAAAAACTGTTTTTT.

The chain links TRBV14 to TRBJ2-7; 9 bases align to TRBD1. CDR3 length: 15 amino acids. CDR1 and CDR2 from the germline V gene are SGHDN and FVKESK. Trimming at V came to 6 bases and at J to 3 bases, leaving 9 bases not matched to a gene. For the CDR3, the DNA is TGTGCCAGCAGGCAACAGGGGGCCAGTCTCTACGAGCAGTACTTC. Translated: CASRQQGASLYEQYF.

This rearrangement joins TRBV24-1 to TRBJ2-3; D ambiguous. Per the germline V gene, CDR1 is KGHDR and CDR2 is SFDVKD. V was shortened by 2 bases and J by 0 bases, with 11 bases between the two germline ends. The CDR3 has 16 amino acids. DNA for the CDR3: TGTGCCACCAGTGATTACAAGACCACTAGCACAGATACGCAGTATTTT. This sequence encodes CATSDYKTTSTDTQYF.

V gene TRBV3-1 combines with J gene TRBJ1-1; D not resolved. V was clipped by 1 base and J by 5 bases, with 11 bases between them. The germline gives CDR1 LGHDT, CDR2 YNNKEL (reference sequence). CDR3 length: 14 amino acids. DNA for the CDR3: TGTGCCAGCAGCCAAGTGGGTAGTGGGACTGAAGCTTTCTTT. Translated, it gives CASSQVGSGTEAFF.

J is TRBJ2-1 and V is TRBV24-1; D ambiguous. The CDR3 consists of 11 residues. In germline, CDR1 is KGHDR, CDR2 SFDVKD. The V end was cut by 10 bases, the J end by 7 bases, with 10 bases between. CDR3 in DNA: TGTGCCACGCAGACCGGTAATGAGCAGTTCTTC. Amino acid sequence: CATQTGNEQFF.

This chain uses TRBV12-3 or TRBV12-4 with TRBJ1-2, with TRBD1 as a possible D gene (5 bases). V was trimmed by 1 base and J by 12 bases, leaving 9 bases between them. This CDR3 is built from 11 residues. The CDR3 loop is CASSLGGTNTF. The CDR3 nucleotides read TGTGCCAGCAGTTTAGGTGGGACTAACACCTTC.